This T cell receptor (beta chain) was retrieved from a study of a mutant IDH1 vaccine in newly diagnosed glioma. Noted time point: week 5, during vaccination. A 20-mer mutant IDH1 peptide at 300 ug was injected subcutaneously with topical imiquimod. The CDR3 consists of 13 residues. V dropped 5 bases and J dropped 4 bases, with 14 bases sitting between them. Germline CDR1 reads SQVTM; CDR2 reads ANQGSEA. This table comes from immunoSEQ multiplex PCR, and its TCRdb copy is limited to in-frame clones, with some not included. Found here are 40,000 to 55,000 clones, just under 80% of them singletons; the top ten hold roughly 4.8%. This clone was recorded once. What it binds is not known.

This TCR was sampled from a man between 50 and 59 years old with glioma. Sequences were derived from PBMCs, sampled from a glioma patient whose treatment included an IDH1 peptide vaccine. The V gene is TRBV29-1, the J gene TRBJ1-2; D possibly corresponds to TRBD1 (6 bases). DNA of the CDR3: TGCAGCGTTTCCACAGGGAGCGGCTATGGCTACACCTTC. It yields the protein CSVSTGSGYGYTF. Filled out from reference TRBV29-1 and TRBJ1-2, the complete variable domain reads SAVISQKPSRDICQRGTSLTIQCQVDSQVTMMFWYRQQPGQSLTLIATANQGSEATYESGFVIDKFPISRPNLTFSTLTVSNMSPEDSSIYLCSVSTGSGYGYTFGSGTRLTVV.